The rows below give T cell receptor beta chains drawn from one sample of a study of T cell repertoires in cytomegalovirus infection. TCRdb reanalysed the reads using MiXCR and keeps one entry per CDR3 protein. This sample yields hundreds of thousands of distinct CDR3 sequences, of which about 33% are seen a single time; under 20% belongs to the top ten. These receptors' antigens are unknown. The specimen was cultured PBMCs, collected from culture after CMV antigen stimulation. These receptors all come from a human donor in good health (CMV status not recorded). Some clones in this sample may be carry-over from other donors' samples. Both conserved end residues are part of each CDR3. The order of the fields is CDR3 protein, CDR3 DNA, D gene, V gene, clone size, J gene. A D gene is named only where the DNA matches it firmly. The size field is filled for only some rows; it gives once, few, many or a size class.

CDR3aa: CASSLVGQGISGAFF
CDR3nt: TGTGCCAGCAGCTTGGTAGGGCAGGGGATATCCGGAGCTTTCTTT
d_gene: -
v_gene: TRBV7-9
abundance: -
j_gene: TRBJ1-1

CDR3aa: CASRLTGLSDIAQYF
CDR3nt: TGTGCCAGCCGACTTACGGGACTTAGCGATATAGCGCAGTATTTT
d_gene: -
v_gene: TRBV7-2
abundance: -
j_gene: TRBJ2-3

CDR3aa: CASSRTGVQLYEQYF
CDR3nt: TGTGCCAGCAGCCGAACAGGCGTGCAGCTCTACGAGCAGTACTTC
d_gene: -
v_gene: TRBV5-8
abundance: few
j_gene: TRBJ2-7

CDR3aa: CASSQFSGNSGNTIYF
CDR3nt: TGTGCCAGCAGCCAATTCTCCGGAAACTCTGGAAACACCATATATTTT
d_gene: -
v_gene: TRBV3-1
abundance: -
j_gene: TRBJ1-3

CDR3aa: CASIGGSGSSYNEQFF
CDR3nt: TGTGCCAGCATCGGGGGTAGCGGGAGTTCTTACAATGAGCAGTTCTTC
d_gene: TRBD2
v_gene: TRBV7-9
abundance: -
j_gene: TRBJ2-1

CDR3aa: CASSLTTGGFNEQFF
CDR3nt: TGTGCCAGCAGCTTGACCACCGGAGGGTTTAATGAGCAGTTCTTC
d_gene: -
v_gene: TRBV7-2
abundance: -
j_gene: TRBJ2-1

CDR3aa: CASTTSGHWNTGELFF
CDR3nt: TGTGCCAGCACCACTTCGGGACACTGGAACACCGGGGAGCTGTTTTTT
d_gene: -
v_gene: TRBV27
abundance: few
j_gene: TRBJ2-2

CDR3aa: CASSGIAKNIQYF
CDR3nt: TGTGCCAGCAGCGGGATTGCCAAAAACATTCAGTACTTC
d_gene: -
v_gene: TRBV9
abundance: few
j_gene: TRBJ2-4

CDR3aa: CAVRITGELFF
CDR3nt: TGTGCTGTAAGGATCACCGGGGAGCTGTTTTTT
d_gene: -
v_gene: TRBV6-6
abundance: few
j_gene: TRBJ2-2

CDR3aa: CASRTGVDQETQYF
CDR3nt: TGTGCCAGCCGGACAGGGGTTGACCAAGAGACCCAGTACTTC
d_gene: TRBD1
v_gene: TRBV28
abundance: -
j_gene: TRBJ2-5

CDR3aa: CASSSLLAGGTDTQYF
CDR3nt: TGTGCCAGCAGTAGTCTTTTAGCGGGGGGAACAGATACGCAGTATTTT
d_gene: TRBD2
v_gene: TRBV12-3/TRBV12-4
abundance: -
j_gene: TRBJ2-3

CDR3aa: CASSYMGTDYGYTF
CDR3nt: TGTGCCAGCAGTTACATGGGGACAGACTATGGCTACACCTTC
d_gene: TRBD1
v_gene: TRBV6-5
abundance: -
j_gene: TRBJ1-2

CDR3aa: CASSPRTSGGYNEQFF
CDR3nt: TGTGCCAGCAGTCCACGGACTAGCGGGGGATACAATGAGCAGTTCTTC
d_gene: TRBD2
v_gene: TRBV27
abundance: few
j_gene: TRBJ2-1

CDR3aa: CASSSTSSNEQFF
CDR3nt: TGTGCCAGCAGCAGCACCTCGTCCAATGAGCAGTTCTTC
d_gene: -
v_gene: TRBV5-4
abundance: -
j_gene: TRBJ2-1

CDR3aa: CATSDRAAREGLGETQYF
CDR3nt: TGTGCCACCAGTGACCGTGCGGCGCGGGAGGGCCTCGGGGAGACCCAGTACTTC
d_gene: TRBD2
v_gene: TRBV24-1
abundance: many
j_gene: TRBJ2-5

CDR3aa: CAISRLAGGGDEQFF
CDR3nt: TGTGCCATCAGCCGGCTAGCGGGAGGAGGGGATGAGCAGTTCTTC
d_gene: TRBD2
v_gene: TRBV10-3
abundance: few
j_gene: TRBJ2-1

CDR3aa: CASSHGQTYEQYF
CDR3nt: TGTGCCAGCAGTCACGGACAGACCTACGAGCAGTACTTC
d_gene: -
v_gene: TRBV6-2/TRBV6-3
abundance: -
j_gene: TRBJ2-7

CDR3aa: CAISKNPITDTQYF
CDR3nt: TGTGCCATCAGTAAAAACCCTATCACAGATACGCAGTATTTT
d_gene: -
v_gene: TRBV10-3
abundance: -
j_gene: TRBJ2-3

CDR3aa: CASSSLSGQSSYEQYF
CDR3nt: TGCGCCAGCAGCTCCCTCTCTGGACAGAGCTCCTACGAGCAGTACTTC
d_gene: -
v_gene: TRBV5-1
abundance: -
j_gene: TRBJ2-7

CDR3aa: CASSSPGARSIYEQYF
CDR3nt: TGTGCCAGTAGTTCTCCGGGCGCGAGGTCAATCTACGAGCAGTACTTC
d_gene: -
v_gene: TRBV19
abundance: -
j_gene: TRBJ2-7

CDR3aa: CASSLTSPGGGYTF
CDR3nt: TGTGCCAGCAGTCTCACCTCGCCAGGGGGTGGCTACACCTTC
d_gene: TRBD1
v_gene: TRBV27
abundance: -
j_gene: TRBJ1-2

CDR3aa: CASSSRPPGSVQETQYF
CDR3nt: TGTGCCAGCAGCTCACGACCCCCCGGGAGCGTTCAAGAGACCCAGTACTTC
d_gene: -
v_gene: TRBV7-1
abundance: -
j_gene: TRBJ2-5

CDR3aa: CASRVDRGLSYEQYF
CDR3nt: TGTGCCAGCAGGGTCGACAGGGGGCTGTCTTACGAGCAGTACTTC
d_gene: TRBD1
v_gene: TRBV6-2/TRBV6-3
abundance: -
j_gene: TRBJ2-7

CDR3aa: CASPPGVGLAEPSYNEQFF
CDR3nt: TGTGCCAGCCCTCCGGGGGTCGGACTAGCGGAGCCCTCCTACAATGAGCAGTTCTTC
d_gene: TRBD2
v_gene: TRBV6-2/TRBV6-3
abundance: few
j_gene: TRBJ2-1

CDR3aa: CASSVTGNTIYF
CDR3nt: TGTGCCAGCAGCGTGACTGGAAACACCATATATTTT
d_gene: -
v_gene: TRBV7-9
abundance: -
j_gene: TRBJ1-3

CDR3aa: CASSPDRYTIYF
CDR3nt: TGTGCCAGCTCACCAGACAGATACACCATATATTTT
d_gene: -
v_gene: TRBV18
abundance: -
j_gene: TRBJ1-3

CDR3aa: CASSLLGGRVINEQFF
CDR3nt: TGTGCCAGCAGCTTATTAGGCGGGAGGGTCATTAATGAGCAGTTCTTC
d_gene: TRBD2
v_gene: TRBV7-2
abundance: few
j_gene: TRBJ2-1

CDR3aa: CASSAGTSGTDTQYF
CDR3nt: TGTGCCAGCAGTGCCGGGACTAGCGGCACAGATACGCAGTATTTT
d_gene: TRBD2
v_gene: TRBV25-1
abundance: -
j_gene: TRBJ2-3

CDR3aa: CSASPPPGGNEQFF
CDR3nt: TGCAGTGCTAGTCCCCCCCCCGGGGGCAATGAGCAGTTCTTC
d_gene: -
v_gene: TRBV20-1
abundance: -
j_gene: TRBJ2-1

CDR3aa: CANGLALRDEQFF
CDR3nt: TGTGCCAATGGACTAGCCCTACGTGATGAGCAGTTCTTC
d_gene: TRBD2
v_gene: TRBV7-9
abundance: few
j_gene: TRBJ2-1

CDR3aa: CASVADTSYEQYF
CDR3nt: TGTGCCAGCGTGGCGGACACCTCCTACGAGCAGTACTTC
d_gene: -
v_gene: TRBV2
abundance: -
j_gene: TRBJ2-7

CDR3aa: CASSLGGFTSGENIQYF
CDR3nt: TGTGCCAGCAGCTTAGGCGGTTTTACTAGCGGGGAAAACATTCAGTACTTC
d_gene: TRBD2
v_gene: TRBV7-2
abundance: many
j_gene: TRBJ2-4

CDR3aa: CASSVPTDGGWSGANVLTF
CDR3nt: TGTGCCAGCAGCGTCCCTACGGACGGTGGTTGGTCTGGGGCCAACGTCCTGACTTTC
d_gene: -
v_gene: TRBV9
abundance: -
j_gene: TRBJ2-6

CDR3aa: CASSQRLRGDTQYF
CDR3nt: TGTGCCAGCAGCCAGAGACTCCGGGGAGATACGCAGTATTTT
d_gene: -
v_gene: TRBV6-8
abundance: -
j_gene: TRBJ2-3

CDR3aa: CASSLRGPPGETQYF
CDR3nt: TGCGCCAGCAGCCTCCGCGGACCCCCGGGAGAGACCCAGTACTTC
d_gene: -
v_gene: TRBV4-3
abundance: -
j_gene: TRBJ2-5